The clone carrying this TCR beta chain appeared many times. TCRdb processed the 5' RACE reads anew with MiXCR; each CDR3 protein has one entry. The table lists about 130,000 distinct CDR3 sequences, roughly 6.6% of them singletons. The data stem from a study of CD8 T cells in ankylosing spondylitis. Losses at the gene ends were 5 bases for V and 2 bases for J; bases not matched to a gene: 6. The CDR3 length is 14 residues. Germline V lookup: CDR1 DFQATT, CDR2 SNEGSKA (reference sequence). Sequenced material: blood, either unsorted or a sorted T cell fraction (not recorded which). This chain uses TRBV20-1 with TRBJ1-5; 7 bases are a match to TRBD1. The TCR was taken from a male donor with ankylosing spondylitis or in good health (not recorded which). The CDR3 spells CSAATGFGNQPQHF. CDR3 coding DNA: TGCAGTGCTGCGACAGGGTTCGGCAATCAGCCCCAGCATTTT.